This T cell receptor beta chain was profiled in a study of metastatic and nonmetastatic thyroid tumors. Study overall: Malignant thyroid and benign thyroid patients provided blood and tumor or nodule tissue whose repertoires were compared.

Germline values: CDR1 MNHNS, CDR2 SASEGT. CDR3 length: 14 residues. Thyroid surgery was preceded by no treatment in any patient. Of note for this clone: At one boundary the junction diverges from the germline segment, which might be a read error.

Methods used by the authors: The study's classifier, a distant-metastasis tool for papillary thyroid cancer, was built using CDR3 differences across clinicopathological groups. TCRdb re-processed the PCR reads through MiXCR. It is TCRdb's table, rather than the study itself, that gives the V and J calls and clone size. The sample has under 8,500 clones, around two fifths seen once; the top ten hold roughly 21%. The chain carries TRBV6-1 and TRBJ1-2; TRBD1 matches at 7 bases. This clonotype was obtained from a female donor with papillary thyroid cancer or a benign thyroid nodule (not recorded which). Some clones in this sample may be carry-over from other donors' samples. Source material: tumor tissue. The DNA of the CDR3 is TGTGCCAGCAGCCGAGGGGGCGAGGACTATGGTTACACCTTC. Encoded protein: CASSRGGEDYGYTF.